Listed here are 31 T cell receptor beta chains from one sample, sequenced in a study of blood T cell repertoires in COVID-19. Produced via immunoSEQ multiplex PCR; TCRdb's table is partial and in-frame only. The data hold some 72,000 clones, with around 80% observed a single time. Sequenced material: peripheral blood. Receptors were obtained from a man aged 50 or older with COVID-19, enrolled during active disease.

This clone was observed a few times. The chain employs TRBV10-3 and TRBJ2-3, with D perhaps matching TRBD1 (6 bases). The germline CDR1 and CDR2 sequences are ENHRY and SYGVKD. CDR3 length equals 15 residues. V lost 6 bases and J 0 bases, leaving 13 bases between the germline ends. CDR3 bases: TGTGCCATCAGACCCCCGGGACATAGCACAGATACGCAGTATTTT. This gives the protein CAIRPPGHSTDTQYF.

The chain carries TRBV2 and TRBJ2-1; D remains ambiguous. The germline V gene has CDR1 SNHLY and CDR2 FYNNEI. V dropped 6 bases and J dropped 8 bases, with 11 bases sitting between them. CDR3 size: 12 residues. For the CDR3, the DNA is TGTGCCAGCAGCTTCCTAGTCTATGAGCAGTTCTTC. Translation gives CASSFLVYEQFF.

V is TRBV18 and J is TRBJ2-7, with D perhaps matching TRBD2 (6 bases). The germline V and J ends were trimmed by 2 bases and 4 bases, with 21 bases remaining between them. The CDR3 runs 17 residues. CDR1 KGHSH and CDR2 LQKENI come from the germline V gene. For the CDR3, the DNA is TGTGCCAGCTCACCAGAGGAGGGGACCAAGAGCCGTTACGAGCAGTACTTC. Translated, it gives CASSPEEGTKSRYEQYF.

The CDR3 DNA sequence: TGTGCCAGCAGTTCGGGGGGAAACACCATATATTTT. Translation gives CASSSGGNTIYF. The V and J genes are TRBV6-5 and TRBJ1-3; no clear D gene. Between the trimmed V and J ends, which lost 4 bases and 4 bases, there was a span of 5 bases. The germline V gene encodes CDR1 MNHEY and CDR2 SVGAGI. This CDR3 comprises 12 residues.

This rearrangement joins TRBV4-2 to TRBJ2-7; no clear D gene. The CDR3 has 13 residues. Trimming cost V 5 bases and J 2 bases, with 10 bases left between them. Germline CDR1 LGHNA, CDR2 YNFKEQ. The DNA for the CDR3 is TGTGCCAGCAGCTCGAGGCTTGCCTACGAGCAGTACTTC. This sequence encodes CASSSRLAYEQYF.

The CDR3 protein is CASSPTIQETQYF. Here the CDR3 DNA reads TGTGCCAGCTCACCCACAATTCAAGAGACCCAGTACTTC. This chain uses TRBV18 with TRBJ2-5; D not resolved. V gave up 3 bases and J gave up 2 bases, with 7 bases separating them. This CDR3 has 13 amino acids. Germline CDR1 is KGHSH and CDR2 is LQKENI. The full variable domain, in which reference TRBV18 and TRBJ2-5 provide the parts outside the CDR3, is NAGVMQNPRHLVRRRGQEARLRCSPMKGHSHVYWYRQLPEEGLKFMVYLQKENIIDESGMPKERFSAEFPKEGPSILRIQQVVRGDSAAYFCASSPTIQETQYFGPGTRLLVL.

The chain combines TRBV30 with TRBJ1-3; the D is unclear. Trimming shortened V by 7 bases and J by 4 bases, and 17 bases separated the two germline ends. Germline CDR1 GTSNPN, CDR2 SVGIG (reference sequence). The CDR3 runs 14 residues. CDR3 region: CALSHAPGGNTIYF. The CDR3 coding sequence is TGTGCCTTATCCCATGCGCCCGGGGGAAACACCATATATTTT.

The J gene is TRBJ1-3, the V gene TRBV19; possible D gene TRBD1, 6 bases. The CDR3 is 16 amino acids. Germline CDR1 is LNHDA and CDR2 is SQIVND (reference sequence). V was shortened by 7 bases and J by 2 bases, with 18 bases between the two germline ends. The CDR3 loop is CASTHTTGIAGNTIYF. The CDR3 region has the DNA TGTGCCAGTACCCATACTACAGGGATCGCTGGAAACACCATATATTTT.

V usage is TRBV28 and J usage is TRBJ1-5; D uncertain. The CDR3 sequence is 17 residues long. Germline-derived CDR1 and CDR2 are MDHEN and SYDVKM. V gave up 6 bases and J gave up 3 bases, with 21 bases separating them. Here the CDR3 reads CASRRDEARKPNQPQHF. For the CDR3, the DNA is TGTGCCAGCAGGCGAGACGAGGCGCGGAAACCCAATCAGCCCCAGCATTTT.

This chain uses TRBV7-8 with TRBJ2-1; 9 positions agree with TRBD2. Per the germline V gene, CDR1 is SGHVS and CDR2 is FQNEAQ. The V segment lost 2 bases and the J segment 6 bases; nucleotides outside the gene matches: 5. CDR3 length: 15 amino acids. In nucleotides, the CDR3 is TGTGCCAGCAGCTTAACGGGACTAGCATTCAATGAGCAGTTCTTC. Its protein is CASSLTGLAFNEQFF.

This sequence joins TRBV4-1 and TRBJ1-5, with a possible D match to TRBD1 (5 bases). V gave up 2 bases and J gave up 0 bases, with 11 bases separating them. Germline assignment: CDR1 MGHRA and CDR2 YSYEKL. CDR3 length: 16 residues. The CDR3 loop reads CASSQSPTDSNQPQHF. CDR3 bases: TGCGCCAGCAGCCAATCCCCGACAGATAGCAATCAGCCCCAGCATTTT.

This chain joins TRBV2 and TRBJ1-5; D remains unclear. The CDR3 is 14 residues long. Germline CDR1 SNHLY, CDR2 FYNNEI. With 5 bases removed from V and 1 base from J, the gap between germline ends came to 9 bases. The CDR3 DNA sequence: TGTGCCAGCAGTCTCGACACCAGCAATCAGCCCCAGCATTTT. Protein: CASSLDTSNQPQHF. The variable domain in full, with the rest retrieved from reference TRBV2 and TRBJ1-5, is EPEVTQTPSHQVTQMGQEVILRCVPISNHLYFYWYRQILGQKVEFLVSFYNNEISEKSEIFDDQFSVERPDGSNFTLKIRSTKLEDSAMYFCASSLDTSNQPQHFGDGTRLSIL.

This sequence joins TRBV11-2 and TRBJ2-7; 7 bases line up with TRBD2. The germline V gene has CDR1 SGHAT and CDR2 FQNNGV. The CDR3 is made up of 14 amino acids. J was trimmed by 2 bases and V by 5 bases; bases with no gene match: 6. The CDR3 loop is CASSPGGGTYEQYF. DNA of the CDR3: TGTGCCAGCAGCCCGGGAGGAGGCACCTACGAGCAGTACTTC.

This chain joins TRBV7-2 and TRBJ2-7; the match to TRBD1 covers 9 bases. Germline trimming cut 10 bases from V and 6 bases from J; bases unmatched to any gene: 4. CDR3 size: 11 residues. The germline CDR1 and CDR2 sequences are SGHTA and FQGNSA. The CDR3 DNA follows: TGTGCCATCTTGACAGGGGGCGAGCAGTACTTC. Translating gives CAILTGGEQYF.

The V call is TRBV27, the J call TRBJ2-3; D ambiguous. There are 14 residues in the CDR3. With 0 bases removed from V and 3 bases from J, the gap between germline ends came to 7 bases. Germline values: CDR1 MNHEY, CDR2 SMNVEV (reference sequence). The CDR3 region is CASSLSLSTDTQYF. The CDR3, as DNA: TGTGCCAGCAGTTTATCCTTGTCGACAGATACGCAGTATTTT.

The chain uses TRBV30 and TRBJ1-6; D gene unclear. Trimming removed 7 bases at V and 2 bases at J, with 9 bases between. Germline V gene lookup returns CDR1 GTSNPN and CDR2 SVGIG (reference sequence). The CDR3 is 13 amino acids. Here the CDR3 reads CAFTGTYNSPLHF. The CDR3 nucleotides are TGTGCCTTCACGGGGACCTATAATTCACCCCTCCACTTT.

The chain employs TRBV3-1 (or the pseudogene TRBV3-2) and TRBJ1-6; no clear D. Germline values: CDR1 LGHDT, CDR2 YNNKEL (reference sequence). The CDR3 runs 15 residues. V was clipped by 3 bases and J by 6 bases, with 12 bases between them. Written as DNA, the CDR3 is TGTGCCAGCAGCCATGGGAGGGCGGCTAATTCACCCCTCCACTTT. This encodes CASSHGRAANSPLHF.

The chain is built from TRBV27 and TRBJ2-1; D remains ambiguous. There are 11 residues in the CDR3. V shed 3 bases and J shed 6 bases, with 3 bases lying between them. Per the germline V gene, CDR1 is MNHEY and CDR2 is SMNVEV (reference sequence). The DNA of the CDR3 is TGTGCCAGCAGTTTCCTCAATGAGCAGTTCTTC. This encodes CASSFLNEQFF.

This rearrangement joins TRBV30 to TRBJ1-2; TRBD1 matches at 7 bases. The V gene's germline CDR1 is GTSNPN and CDR2 SVGIG (reference sequence). This CDR3 comprises 15 residues. V was pared by 0 bases and J by 4 bases, with 8 bases of the junction left unmatched. CDR3 coding DNA: TGTGCCTGGAGTGTAAGGGGACAGAAGACCTATGGCTACACCTTC. As protein: CAWSVRGQKTYGYTF.

The genes are TRBV7-2 and TRBJ2-5; TRBD2 matches 7 bases. Per the germline V gene, CDR1 is SGHTA and CDR2 is FQGNSA. The CDR3 is 14 residues long. J lost 5 bases, V lost 2 bases, and 5 bases had no gene match. The CDR3 coding sequence is TGTGCCAGCAGCTTATATGACGGGAGGGAGACCCAGTACTTC. This gives the protein CASSLYDGRETQYF.

The chain couples TRBV5-6 to TRBJ2-2; 8 bases are a match to TRBD2. V lost 4 bases, J lost 1 base, and 3 bases stayed unmatched. The CDR3 has 15 residues. From germline, CDR1 is SGHDT and CDR2 YYEEEE. CDR3: CASSHSGKNTGELFF. The CDR3 DNA sequence: TGTGCCAGCAGCCATAGCGGGAAGAACACCGGGGAGCTGTTTTTT.

The rearrangement uses TRBV3-1 (or the pseudogene TRBV3-2) and TRBJ2-3; tentatively, D is TRBD2 (6 bases). Deletions cut 4 bases from V and 0 bases from J, with 14 bases between. The CDR3 extends over 16 amino acids. Germline V gene sequence: CDR1 LGHDT, CDR2 YNNKEL (reference sequence). CDR3 sequence (DNA): TGTGCCAGCAGCCGCTGGTCCGGGACTAGCACAGATACGCAGTATTTT. It specifies CASSRWSGTSTDTQYF.

The chain carries TRBV25-1 and TRBJ1-6, with TRBD1 identical over 7 bases. CDR1 is MGHDK, CDR2 SYGVNS, per germline. The CDR3 runs to 14 residues. The junction had 7 bases not matched to a gene; V was cut back by 5 bases and J by 9 bases. Here the CDR3 reads CASSTTGVGSPLHF. The CDR3 DNA sequence: TGTGCCAGCAGTACCACAGGGGTGGGTTCACCCCTCCACTTT.

This clone came up a few times. The J gene is TRBJ2-3, the V gene TRBV4-1; no clear D gene. V lost 2 bases to trimming and J lost 1 base, with 7 bases between them. Germline V gives CDR1 MGHRA, CDR2 YSYEKL. The CDR3 runs 14 residues. CDR3 in amino acids: CASSQSYGTDTQYF. DNA for the CDR3: TGCGCCAGCAGCCAAAGCTACGGCACAGATACGCAGTATTTT.

V and J are TRBV7-6 and TRBJ2-2; TRBD2 aligns across 8 bases. J lost 6 bases, V lost 2 bases, and 8 bases had no gene match. Germline CDR1 is SGHVS and CDR2 is FNYEAQ. This CDR3 spans 16 amino acids. CDR3 protein: CASSLIGTSFPGELFF. CDR3 nucleotide sequence: TGTGCCAGCAGCTTAATTGGGACTAGTTTCCCCGGGGAGCTGTTTTTT.

The rearrangement links TRBV4-2 to TRBJ2-3; perhaps TRBD2 as D (6 bases). The CDR3 sequence is 15 residues long. Trimming took off 1 base at V and 5 bases at J, with 13 bases between the two ends. Looked up from germline, CDR1 is LGHNA and CDR2 is YNFKEQ. The CDR3 is CASSQAREEGDTQYF. As DNA, the CDR3 is TGTGCCAGCAGCCAAGCCCGTGAGGAGGGAGATACGCAGTATTTT.

V usage is TRBV18 and J usage is TRBJ2-1; weak D call: TRBD1 (6 bases). This CDR3 contains 16 residues. Germline-derived CDR1 and CDR2 are KGHSH and LQKENI. V was pared by 4 bases and J by 4 bases, with 17 bases between. CDR3 coding DNA: TGTGCCAGCTCACTCTCGACAGGTTGGGGATACAATGAGCAGTTCTTC. It encodes CASSLSTGWGYNEQFF.

This chain uses TRBV7-2 with TRBJ2-1; 8 positions agree with TRBD2. V shed 4 bases, J shed 5 bases, and the junction held 10 bases outside the gene matches. The V gene's germline CDR1 is SGHTA and CDR2 FQGNSA. CDR3 length: 16 residues. CDR3 loop: CASSSVGTRSNNEQFF. The CDR3 coding sequence is TGTGCCAGCAGCTCCGTAGGGACTAGGAGTAACAATGAGCAGTTCTTC.

The rearrangement uses TRBV11-1 and TRBJ2-7, with D tentatively TRBD1 (6 bases). From germline, CDR1 is SGHAT and CDR2 FQDESV (reference sequence). Trimming took 2 bases from V and 6 from J, leaving 14 bases between them. CDR3 size: 14 residues. In DNA form, the CDR3 reads TGTGCCAGCAGCTTATTTCAGGGGACCCTCGAGCAGTACTTC. Residues: CASSLFQGTLEQYF.

This clone was found a few times. J is TRBJ1-1 and V is TRBV11-2; tentatively, D is TRBD1 (6 bases). V lost 1 base and J lost 2, with 17 bases in between. Germline CDR1 and CDR2: SGHAT and FQNNGV. The CDR3 spans 17 residues. CDR3 amino acids: CASSLVPTGTPNTEAFF. CDR3 nucleotide sequence: TGTGCCAGCAGCTTAGTCCCAACCGGGACACCAAACACTGAAGCTTTCTTT.

This chain joins TRBV30 and TRBJ2-1; 7 nucleotides match TRBD2. CDR3 size: 15 residues. V was pared by 5 bases and J by 3 bases, with 10 bases of the junction left unmatched. CDR1 is GTSNPN, CDR2 SVGIG, per germline (reference sequence). In DNA, the CDR3 is TGTGCCTGGGGCGGTGGGCGGGAGAACTACAATGAGCAGTTCTTC. Translated, it gives CAWGGGRENYNEQFF.